This T cell receptor (beta chain) was identified during a study of Ad26.COV2.S vaccination and SARS-CoV-2 variants. Points from the study as a whole: Vaccinated and placebo-treated recipients had similar non-spike TCR breadth. Reportedly, spike-specific CD8+ and CD4+ T cell responses achieved substantial breadth once vaccination had taken place.

This CDR3 comprises 17 residues. Unmatched junction bases numbered 15, after V lost 4 bases and J lost 4 bases. Germline CDR1 and CDR2: MNHEY and SMNVEV (reference sequence). Described treatment: over 15 received Ad26.COV2.S at low or high dose, single or two shots; about 5 received placebo; per-sample allocation not given. It was on day 63 after the first vaccine or placebo injection that samples were taken. The repertoire was sequenced with immunoSEQ multiplex PCR; TCRdb's copy has only in-frame clones and lacks some. The table lists 400,000 to 450,000 clones, 92% of them singletons. This clone was recorded only once. Its antigen is not known.

The receptor's source is a person between 18 and 59 years old who received the Ad26.COV2.S COVID-19 vaccine or a placebo. The chain has TRBV27 and TRBJ2-5; the match to TRBD2 covers 7 bases. Sequences were derived from peripheral blood, sampled in a trial of Ad26.COV2.S vaccine versus placebo. The CDR3 sequence is CASSSTELGGESETQYF. The CDR3 DNA follows: TGTGCCAGCAGTTCAACAGAATTGGGGGGGGAATCAGAGACCCAGTACTTC.